These 26 T cell receptor beta chains share one sample of origin, sequenced in a study of OX40 agonist ivuxolimab in advanced cancers. The table came from immunoSEQ multiplex PCR; TCRdb's copy has only in-frame clones and leaves some out. The sample lists 80,000 or so clones, approximately 87% occurring once. The sequenced sample was CD4+ or CD8+ T cells sorted from blood, obtained in a trial of the OX40 agonist ivuxolimab. The receptors derive from an adult with an advanced solid tumor such as melanoma, head and neck, liver or kidney cancer.

This chain links TRBV19 with TRBJ1-1; 7 bases are shared with TRBD1. The junction had 3 bases not matched to a gene; V was cut back by 8 bases and J by 0 bases. This CDR3 contains 13 residues. Germline loops: CDR1 LNHDA, CDR2 SQIVND (reference sequence). In DNA, the CDR3 is TGTGCCAGTCGACAGGGCATGAACACTGAAGCTTTCTTT. This encodes CASRQGMNTEAFF.

The chain employs TRBV7-3 and TRBJ2-1; D might be TRBD2 (6 bases). Germline CDR1 and CDR2: SGHTA and FQGTGA. V gave up 5 bases and J gave up 15 bases, with 20 bases separating them. There are 13 residues in the CDR3. This CDR3 is CASSPGGITLPFF. Written as DNA, the CDR3 is TGTGCCAGCAGCCCTGGGGGGATTACGCTCCCGTTCTTC.

The genes are TRBV7-8 and TRBJ1-5; D unresolved. The germline CDR1 and CDR2 sequences are SGHVS and FQNEAQ. The CDR3 length is 15 residues. V lost 0 bases, J lost 2 bases, and 8 bases lay in between. The CDR3 DNA follows: TGTGCCAGCAGCTTAGCTAGGATGGGCAATCAGCCCCAGCATTTT. Protein product: CASSLARMGNQPQHF.

The chain joins TRBV9 to TRBJ2-7; 12 nucleotides line up with TRBD2. CDR1 and CDR2 (germline): SGDLS, YYNGEE. This CDR3 has 16 amino acids. V was pared by 3 bases and J by 6 bases, with 10 bases of the junction left unmatched. The CDR3 here is CASSAQSSGRAGEQYF. In DNA, the CDR3 is TGTGCCAGCAGCGCCCAGTCTAGCGGGAGGGCAGGCGAGCAGTACTTC.

The rearrangement uses TRBV28 and TRBJ1-5, with unresolved D. Trimming left V 3 bases short and J 6 bases short, with 30 bases between. Germline V CDR1 and CDR2: MDHEN, SYDVKM. The CDR3 has 20 residues. The CDR3 DNA follows: TGTGCCAGCAGTTTTATTCCCCCGGGGAGCGAGGGCCAGCGGCGTCAGCCCCAGCATTTT. This encodes CASSFIPPGSEGQRRQPQHF. The whole variable domain, remainder taken from reference TRBV28 and TRBJ1-5, is DVKVTQSSRYLVKRTGEKVFLECVQDMDHENMFWYRQDPGLGLRLIYFSYDVKMKEKGDIPEGYSVSREKKERFSLILESASTNQTSMYLCASSFIPPGSEGQRRQPQHFGDGTRLSIL.

The CDR3 coding sequence is TGTGCCAGCAGTTATGGGGGATTGGGAGGCGGGGAGCTGTTTTTT. It yields the protein CASSYGGLGGGELFF. This chain uses TRBV28 with TRBJ2-2; D is possibly TRBD2 (6 bases). Germline CDR1 reads MDHEN; CDR2 reads SYDVKM. The V and J ends lost 4 bases and 7 bases respectively, with 16 bases between them. The CDR3 contains 15 residues. The full variable domain, in which reference TRBV28 and TRBJ2-2 provide the parts outside the CDR3, is DVKVTQSSRYLVKRTGEKVFLECVQDMDHENMFWYRQDPGLGLRLIYFSYDVKMKEKGDIPEGYSVSREKKERFSLILESASTNQTSMYLCASSYGGLGGGELFFGEGSRLTVL.

This sequence joins TRBV7-9 and TRBJ2-3, with 8 nucleotides matching TRBD2. The germline CDR1 and CDR2 sequences are SEHNR and FQNEAQ (reference sequence). CDR3 length equals 17 residues. V gave up 0 bases and J gave up 5 bases; unmatched junction bases: 10. The CDR3: CASSLAHSGSGIDTQYF. The CDR3 bases are TGTGCCAGCAGCTTAGCCCACAGCGGGAGCGGGATAGATACGCAGTATTTT.

The chain joins TRBV19 to TRBJ2-7, with TRBD2 matching 11 bases. The junction had 10 bases not matched to a gene; V was cut back by 6 bases and J by 6 bases. The germline CDR1 and CDR2 sequences are LNHDA and SQIVND (reference sequence). This CDR3 contains 15 residues. DNA of the CDR3: TGTGCCAGTAGCGCTATAGCGGGAGGGCCCCTCGAGCAGTACTTC. Amino acid sequence: CASSAIAGGPLEQYF.

V is TRBV7-9 and J is TRBJ1-6; D is unresolved. The CDR3 has 15 residues. Per germline, CDR1 SEHNR and CDR2 FQNEAQ (reference sequence). V was clipped by 4 bases and J by 7 bases, with 14 bases between them. DNA for the CDR3: TGTGCCAGCAGCTCCACGGGGTTAAGGAATTCACCCCTCCACTTT. Protein sequence: CASSSTGLRNSPLHF.

This chain uses TRBV28 with TRBJ1-1; D not resolved. Trimming removed 5 bases at V and 1 base at J, with 8 bases between. This CDR3 has 13 amino acids. The germline V gene encodes CDR1 MDHEN and CDR2 SYDVKM. The CDR3 here is CASSTTTNTEAFF. The CDR3 DNA reads TGTGCCAGCAGTACAACAACGAACACTGAAGCTTTCTTT.

V and J are TRBV5-6 and TRBJ2-7; D not resolved. V was clipped by 2 bases and J by 2 bases, with 8 bases between them. The CDR3 spans 13 residues. The germline CDR1 and CDR2 sequences are SGHDT and YYEEEE. CDR3 in DNA: TGTGCCAGCAGCTTCATTCAGACCTACGAGCAGTACTTC. Amino acid sequence: CASSFIQTYEQYF.

This clone was detected only a few times. V and J are TRBV19 and TRBJ1-3; unclear D gene. Trimming stripped 9 bases from V and 2 bases from J, with 17 bases between. The CDR3 is made up of 15 amino acids. Germline CDR1 and CDR2: LNHDA and SQIVND (reference sequence). Written as DNA, the CDR3 is TGTGCCAGCGCCTCCAAAGTGAGGCCTGGAAACACCATATATTTT. This encodes CASASKVRPGNTIYF. The full variable domain, rest sourced from reference TRBV19 and TRBJ1-3, is DGGITQSPKYLFRKEGQNVTLSCEQNLNHDAMYWYRQDPGQGLRLIYYSQIVNDFQKGDIAEGYSVSREKKESFPLTVTSAQKNPTAFYLCASASKVRPGNTIYFGEGSWLTVV.

V usage is TRBV10-3 and J usage is TRBJ2-5; D might be TRBD2 (5 bases). CDR1 and CDR2 from the germline V gene are ENHRY and SYGVKD. With 0 bases removed from V and 2 bases from J, the gap between germline ends came to 10 bases. The CDR3 covers 15 residues. CDR3 residues: CAISESGGPQETQYF. The DNA for the CDR3 is TGTGCCATCAGTGAGTCCGGCGGGCCACAAGAGACCCAGTACTTC.

This chain joins TRBV5-5 and TRBJ2-7; D is perhaps TRBD1 (5 bases). Between the trimmed V and J ends, which lost 4 bases and 5 bases, there was a span of 19 bases. This CDR3 has 15 amino acids. Looked up from germline, CDR1 is SGHKS and CDR2 is YYEKEE (reference sequence). The CDR3 nucleotides are TGTGCCAGCAGCCATCAATCGGCAGGGTCCCACGAGCAGTACTTC. Encoded protein: CASSHQSAGSHEQYF.

V and J are TRBV5-4 and TRBJ1-3; D is undetermined. Germline V gives CDR1 SGHNT, CDR2 YYREEE (reference sequence). CDR3 length equals 16 residues. Trimming stripped 0 bases from V and 2 bases from J, with 12 bases between. CDR3 amino acids: CASSLEGKGTGNTIYF. The CDR3 nucleotides are TGTGCCAGCAGCTTGGAGGGCAAAGGCACTGGAAACACCATATATTTT.

The chain links TRBV18 to TRBJ1-1; possible D gene TRBD1, 5 bases. Trimming cost V 3 bases and J 2 bases, with 10 bases left between them. The CDR3 loop spans 14 amino acids. Germline CDR1 and CDR2: KGHSH and LQKENI. CDR3 protein: CASSPTGVNTEAFF. In DNA, the CDR3 is TGTGCCAGCTCACCCACGGGGGTAAACACTGAAGCTTTCTTT. The full variable domain, rest sourced from reference TRBV18 and TRBJ1-1, is NAGVMQNPRHLVRRRGQEARLRCSPMKGHSHVYWYRQLPEEGLKFMVYLQKENIIDESGMPKERFSAEFPKEGPSILRIQQVVRGDSAAYFCASSPTGVNTEAFFGQGTRLTVV.

This chain uses TRBV5-4 with TRBJ1-6; perhaps TRBD1 as D (6 bases). This CDR3 comprises 14 residues. V shed 4 bases and J shed 5 bases, with 10 bases lying between them. Germline CDR1 is SGHNT and CDR2 is YYREEE (reference sequence). For the CDR3, the DNA is TGTGCCAGCAGCCCGCAGGGGAATAATTCACCCCTCCACTTT. Its protein product is CASSPQGNNSPLHF.

The chain carries TRBV2 and TRBJ1-2; D gene unclear. Germline-derived CDR1 and CDR2 are SNHLY and FYNNEI. The CDR3 contains 11 residues. The ends were cut back, 6 bases at V and 4 bases at J, with 6 bases in the middle. DNA of the CDR3: TGTGCCAGCAGCGGAGCCTATGGCTACACCTTC. It encodes CASSGAYGYTF.

V is TRBV5-4 and J is TRBJ1-1; TRBD1 might be the D (5 bases). V lost 3 bases to trimming and J lost 1 base, with 10 bases between them. This CDR3 spans 14 amino acids. CDR1 SGHNT and CDR2 YYREEE come from the germline V gene (reference sequence). The CDR3 bases are TGTGCCAGCAGCTCTGGGGGATCGAACACTGAAGCTTTCTTT. This codes for CASSSGGSNTEAFF.

The chain is built from TRBV27 and TRBJ1-2, with TRBD1 identical over 10 bases. Trimming at V came to 8 bases and at J to 5 bases, leaving 8 bases not matched to a gene. In germline, CDR1 is MNHEY, CDR2 SMNVEV (reference sequence). The CDR3 runs 14 residues. CDR3 amino acids: CASAHSDRGYGYTF. The CDR3 bases are TGTGCCAGCGCGCATTCGGACAGGGGGTATGGCTACACCTTC.

The V gene is TRBV7-6, the J gene TRBJ2-1, with D unclear. The CDR3 is made up of 12 amino acids. Trimming removed 5 bases at V and 5 bases at J, with 7 bases between. Looked up from germline, CDR1 is SGHVS and CDR2 is FNYEAQ. CDR3 sequence reads: CASSDQHNEQFF. CDR3 nucleotide sequence: TGTGCCAGCAGCGATCAACACAATGAGCAGTTCTTC. The full variable domain, rest sourced from reference TRBV7-6 and TRBJ2-1, is GAGVSQSPRYKVTKRGQDVALRCDPISGHVSLYWYRQALGQGPEFLTYFNYEAQQDKSGLPNDRFSAERPEGSISTLTIQRTEQRDSAMYRCASSDQHNEQFFGPGTRLTVL.

CDR3 nucleotides: TGTGCCAGCAGTGCAGGCAGAAGACAGGGACATAACTATGGCTACACCTTC. The encoded protein is CASSAGRRQGHNYGYTF. This rearrangement joins TRBV27 to TRBJ1-2; 7 positions agree with TRBD1. The germline V gene encodes CDR1 MNHEY and CDR2 SMNVEV (reference sequence). V shed 5 bases and J 1 base; nucleotides not matched to a gene: 13. The CDR3 runs 17 residues.

The chain recombines TRBV27 with TRBJ2-4; tentatively, D is TRBD1 (5 bases). Germline CDR1 MNHEY, CDR2 SMNVEV (reference sequence). This CDR3 region has 15 residues. Between the trimmed V and J ends, which lost 2 bases and 0 bases, there was a span of 8 bases. This CDR3 reads CASSLMGLAKNIQYF. The CDR3, as DNA: TGTGCCAGCAGTTTAATGGGGCTAGCCAAAAACATTCAGTACTTC.

CDR3 loop: CASSQQRAEAFF. Written as DNA, the CDR3 is TGTGCCAGCAGTCAACAACGCGCTGAAGCTTTCTTT. The chain couples TRBV28 to TRBJ1-1; D not resolved. The CDR3 is made up of 12 amino acids. CDR1 is MDHEN and CDR2 is SYDVKM in the germline V gene. The V end lost 5 bases, the J end lost 6 bases, and 10 bases lay between the germline ends.

The chain carries TRBV7-9 and TRBJ2-1; 13 bases agree with TRBD2. The ends lost 5 bases at V and 6 bases at J; junction bases unmatched: 4. This CDR3 comprises 15 residues. The germline gives CDR1 SEHNR, CDR2 FQNEAQ (reference sequence). This CDR3 is CASSLWTSGGNEQFF. CDR3 sequence (DNA): TGTGCCAGCAGCCTCTGGACTAGCGGGGGCAATGAGCAGTTCTTC.

V is TRBV5-3 and J is TRBJ2-7; D unresolved. TRBV5-3 is classed as an ORF, of uncertain function. V was shortened by 7 bases and J by 2 bases, with 13 bases between the two germline ends. There are 13 residues in the CDR3. The CDR3 DNA sequence: TGTGCCAGAGGCTCGGCTCGAACCTACGAGCAGTACTTC. Protein: CARGSARTYEQYF.